Following are 24 T cell receptor beta chains from one sample sequenced in a study of T cells after posttransplantation cyclophosphamide. TCRdb's copy holds only in-frame clones and misses some; the assay was immunoSEQ multiplex PCR. This sample has tens of thousands of clones, each found more than once. Sequencing was performed on PBMCs. The receptor source for this set is a man between 40 and 49 years old in good health, CMV-negative, and a related stem cell transplant donor.

This clone has at least ten counts. V is TRBV6-5 and J is TRBJ2-1; 12 nucleotides align to TRBD2. After removal of 5 bases from V and 4 bases from J, the junction contained 3 bases not matched to a gene. From germline, CDR1 is MNHEY and CDR2 SVGAGI. The CDR3 is 15 amino acids. The CDR3 region is CASSPGTSGYNEQFF. In DNA, the CDR3 is TGTGCCAGCAGTCCCGGGACTAGCGGGTACAATGAGCAGTTCTTC.

The chain has TRBV6-5 and TRBJ2-7, with D possibly TRBD2 on 5 matching bases. Trimming took 5 bases from V and 6 from J, leaving 17 bases between them. This CDR3 is 14 amino acids long. CDR1 is MNHEY and CDR2 is SVGAGI in the germline V gene. For the CDR3, the DNA is TGTGCCAGCAGTGCGGTCAGGCTGGCGGGCGAGCAGTACTTC. Amino acids: CASSAVRLAGEQYF.

This clone showed up many times. The chain joins TRBV29-1 to TRBJ1-4, with TRBD1 matching over 8 bases. The CDR3 sequence is 13 residues long. V shed 5 bases, J shed 5 bases, and the junction held 4 bases outside the gene matches. Germline V lookup: CDR1 SQVTM, CDR2 ANQGSEA. The CDR3 nucleotides are TGCAGCGTTCCGGACAGGGAAAATGAAAAACTGTTTTTT. Amino acids: CSVPDRENEKLFF.

About this clone: A much larger clone sits a single nucleotide away, making a read error possible. The gene calls are TRBV4-2 and TRBJ2-3; 9 nucleotides match TRBD1. Germline values: CDR1 LGHNA, CDR2 YNFKEQ. The CDR3 is 16 residues long. The CDR3 DNA follows: TGTGCCAGCAGCCAGAGCCGGGACAGGGACACAGGTACGCAGTATTTT. Translating gives CASSQSRDRDTGTQYF.

There are many counts of this clone. CDR3 protein: CASSYGNRAYEQYF. The CDR3 bases are TGTGCCAGCAGTTACGGTAACAGAGCCTACGAGCAGTACTTC. The V gene is TRBV6-5, the J gene TRBJ2-7; no reliable D call. This CDR3 has 14 amino acids. CDR1 is MNHEY, CDR2 SVGAGI, per germline. Trimming stripped 2 bases from V and 2 bases from J, with 10 bases between.

This clone was picked up a small number of times. V usage is TRBV28 and J usage is TRBJ1-6; 9 bases are shared with TRBD1. Unmatched junction bases numbered 7, after V lost 3 bases and J lost 10 bases. The germline V gene has CDR1 MDHEN and CDR2 SYDVKM. This CDR3 region has 15 residues. CDR3 region: CASSFRGQGRSPLHF. The CDR3 nucleotides read TGTGCCAGCAGTTTTCGGGGACAGGGACGGTCACCCCTCCACTTT.

In this sample, this clone turned up many times. The chain employs TRBV27 and TRBJ1-2; 10 positions match TRBD1. The germline gives CDR1 MNHEY, CDR2 SMNVEV (reference sequence). The CDR3 spans 16 residues. V lost 5 bases and J lost 5; bases outside the gene matches: 11. The CDR3 DNA reads as TGTGCCAGCAGTCTCAACCGGGACAGGGGTGGTTATGGCTACACCTTC. Residues: CASSLNRDRGGYGYTF.

This clone was seen at least ten times. The chain joins TRBV4-1 to TRBJ2-7; TRBD1 might be the D (5 bases). Germline CDR1 reads MGHRA; CDR2 reads YSYEKL. The germline V and J ends were trimmed by 4 bases and 1 base, with 11 bases remaining between them. The CDR3 length is 14 residues. As DNA, the CDR3 is TGCGCCAGCAGCCGAGCAACAGGTTCCTACGAGCAGTACTTC. Amino acids: CASSRATGSYEQYF.

This clone was seen many times. DNA for the CDR3: TGTGCCAGCAGTTCAAGACTGGACACCGGGGAGCTGTTTTTT. It yields the protein CASSSRLDTGELFF. The chain employs TRBV6-5 and TRBJ2-2; D is unclear. Deletions cut 4 bases from V and 3 bases from J, with 9 bases between. Germline CDR1 MNHEY, CDR2 SVGAGI. The CDR3 extends over 14 amino acids.

This clone was seen ten or more times. This sequence joins TRBV21-1 and TRBJ1-5. TRBV21-1 is shown as a pseudogene. This CDR3 region has 17 residues. The CDR3 reads CAGQSSGREKGNQPQHF. The CDR3 region has the DNA TGTGCCGGCCAATCGTCGGGGAGGGAAAAGGGCAATCAGCCCCAGCATTTT.

The CDR3 DNA reads TGTGCCAGCAGTGAGGATCAGCCCCAGCATTTT. Its protein product is CASSEDQPQHF. The chain couples TRBV6-5 to TRBJ1-5; D not certain. Trimming removed 5 bases from V and 5 bases from J, with 4 bases in between. The CDR3 is 11 amino acids. The germline CDR1 and CDR2 sequences are MNHEY and SVGAGI.

This clone was recorded many times. CDR3 loop: CASSQERKETQYF. In DNA, the CDR3 is TGTGCCAGCAGCCAAGAGCGAAAGGAGACCCAGTACTTC. The chain recombines TRBV16 with TRBJ2-5; D uncertain. The CDR3 runs 13 residues. Germline CDR1 reads KGHSY; CDR2 reads FQNENV. V was trimmed by 2 bases and J by 5 bases, leaving 9 bases between them.

A few counts support this clone. In DNA form, the CDR3 reads TGTGCCAGCAGTGAACGACAGCTCTACGAGCAGTACTTC. Its protein is CASSERQLYEQYF. The V gene is TRBV6-5, the J gene TRBJ2-7; perhaps TRBD1 as D (5 bases). The CDR3 spans 13 residues. The V gene's germline CDR1 is MNHEY and CDR2 SVGAGI. The V end lost 5 bases, the J end lost 3 bases, and 11 bases lay between the germline ends.

This clone was observed many times. The V gene is TRBV7-3, the J gene TRBJ2-1; 9 bases agree with TRBD2. Trimming took 1 base from V and 10 from J; bases not matched to a gene: 8. The CDR3 contains 15 residues. CDR1 and CDR2 (germline): SGHTA, FQGTGA. The DNA of the CDR3 is TGTGCCAGCAGCTTAAATGGCGGGAGGGCCGGGGAGCAGTTCTTC. Translation gives CASSLNGGRAGEQFF.

This clone showed up many times. In DNA, the CDR3 is TGTGCCAGCAGTGGGGGGGGTAGGGTCCAAGAGACCCAGTACTTC. It yields the protein CASSGGGRVQETQYF. The chain is built from TRBV6-1 and TRBJ2-5; 7 bases are a match to TRBD2. The CDR3 contains 15 residues. CDR1 is MNHNS and CDR2 is SASEGT in the germline V gene. Germline trimming cut 4 bases from V and 1 base from J; bases unmatched to any gene: 6.

This clone was seen ten or more times. V and J are TRBV6-5 and TRBJ2-5; 12 bases match TRBD2. The V gene's germline CDR1 is MNHEY and CDR2 SVGAGI. J lost 4 bases, V lost 4 bases, and 7 bases had no gene match. The CDR3 is 16 amino acids. For the CDR3, the DNA is TGTGCCAGCAGTTCGCGACTAGCGGGAGAGGGAGAGACCCAGTACTTC. Its protein product is CASSSRLAGEGETQYF.

This clone appeared many times. The chain uses TRBV5-6 and TRBJ2-1; tentative D call: TRBD2 (5 bases). Germline V lookup: CDR1 SGHDT, CDR2 YYEEEE. Trimming pared 4 bases from V and 9 bases from J, leaving 8 bases between. This CDR3 is built from 11 residues. The CDR3 sequence: CASSESGEQFF. The CDR3 DNA reads TGTGCCAGCAGCGAGAGCGGTGAGCAGTTCTTC.

This clone occurred many times. The CDR3 spells CASSDRTQYF. The CDR3 coding sequence is TGTGCCAGCAGTGATCGGACCCAGTACTTC. V is TRBV2 and J is TRBJ2-5; no reliable D call. CDR3 length: 10 residues. Trimming took off 3 bases at V and 7 bases at J, with 3 bases between the two ends. CDR1 SNHLY and CDR2 FYNNEI come from the germline V gene.

In its sample, this clone was seen a few times. This chain uses TRBV5-1 with TRBJ1-6, with D possibly being TRBD1 (5 bases). Trimming cost V 4 bases and J 4 bases, with 9 bases left between them. The CDR3 runs 14 residues. Per germline, CDR1 SGHRS and CDR2 YFSETQ. The CDR3 DNA sequence: TGCGCCAGCAGCCTGACAGCTTATAATTCACCCCTCCACTTT. Amino acid sequence: CASSLTAYNSPLHF.

This clone came up a few times. The chain couples TRBV6-5 to TRBJ1-1, with D perhaps TRBD1 (5 bases). Germline assignment: CDR1 MNHEY and CDR2 SVGAGI. The CDR3 sequence is 12 residues long. The ends were cut back, 2 bases at V and 7 bases at J, with 8 bases in the middle. The CDR3 region has the DNA TGTGCCAGCAGTTACCCCCAGGGTGAAGCTTTCTTT. This translates into CASSYPQGEAFF.

This clone was detected ten times or more. The chain recombines TRBV29-1 with TRBJ2-7; TRBD2 matches at 7 bases. V lost 1 base and J lost 9; bases outside the gene matches: 6. This CDR3 comprises 12 residues. The germline V gene encodes CDR1 SQVTM and CDR2 ANQGSEA. The CDR3: CSVEGGTNVQYF. The CDR3 nucleotides read TGCAGCGTTGAAGGCGGGACTAACGTGCAGTACTTC.

In this sample, this clone turned up many times. The CDR3 coding sequence is TGTGCCAGCAGCCCCGGACACCTCTACGAGCAGTACTTC. This codes for CASSPGHLYEQYF. The chain carries TRBV9 and TRBJ2-7; D might be TRBD1 (5 bases). The CDR3 sequence is 13 residues long. Germline V gene data show CDR1 as SGDLS and CDR2 as YYNGEE. V lost 4 bases, J lost 3 bases, and 11 bases lay in between.

This clone has ten or more counts. The rearrangement links TRBV6-1 to TRBJ2-5, with a weak D call TRBD2 (6 bases). Trimming took off 3 bases at V and 5 bases at J, with 13 bases between the two ends. The CDR3 has 14 residues. CDR1 and CDR2 from the germline V gene are MNHNS and SASEGT. CDR3 loop: CASSDGGIDETQYF. The CDR3 DNA reads as TGTGCCAGCAGTGACGGAGGGATTGATGAGACCCAGTACTTC.

The chain has TRBV28 and TRBJ2-5; the D gene is possibly TRBD1 (5 bases). The J call is uncertain, as TRBJ2-7 better fits the DNA end. The CDR3 loop spans 15 amino acids. Germline values: CDR1 MDHEN, CDR2 SYDVKM. The CDR3 reads CASSLTGRSSYEQYF. CDR3 sequence (DNA): TGTGCCAGCAGTTTAACAGGAAGGAGCTCCTACGAGCAGTACTTC.